This T cell receptor (beta chain) was identified in a study of blood T cells in healthy people across ages. Study-wide points: As age increased, TCR beta diversity per million T cells fell in a roughly linear fashion.

A second PCR, run for about 6 to 11 cycles, used a sample-barcoded 5' primer plus a J-beta primer mix. One entry per CDR3 protein results from TCRdb running MiXCR on the 5' RACE reads. Found here are some 1,000,000 distinct CDR3 sequences, approximately 26% of them singletons; the top ten hold 0.75%. This clonotype was picked up one time. Its specificity is not known. The V end lost 2 bases, the J end lost 0 bases, and 7 bases lay between the germline ends. This CDR3 spans 14 amino acids. Germline CDR1 MGHRA, CDR2 YSYEKL. The sample also formed part of further work on T cells of mothers and their children. That investigation notes: Addition of sample barcodes and 2-4 random nucleotides occurred through the M1S primer of the second PCR.

Sequenced sample: blood. The origin of this receptor is a girl between 2 and 10 years old in good health. The rearrangement links TRBV4-1 to TRBJ1-1, with D unclear. CDR3 sequence reads: CASSQLGLNTEAFF. In nucleotides, the CDR3 is TGCGCCAGCAGCCAATTGGGGTTGAACACTGAAGCTTTCTTT.